The 27 T cell receptor beta chains presented below share a single source sample, sequenced in a study of blood T cells in healthy people across ages (dated by TCRdb to the mid-2010s). Libraries came from 5' RACE. Instrument on record: Illumina HiSeq 2500. A second PCR of about 7 to 12 cycles was run with a J-beta primer mix and a sample-barcoded 5' primer. The raw public reads went through TCRdb reprocessing: fastp at Q25, MiXCR clone calling, in-frame beta chains kept. Every entry covers one CDR3 protein and lists the most common genes and DNA from its rows. The sample table shows about 930,000 distinct CDR3 sequences, and about 29% are seen once. The ten top clones hold 10% to 13% of the sample. The data also belong to a second study, concerning T cells of mothers and their children.

Sequencing used blood. The receptors stem from a woman aged 40 to 49 in good health.

This clonotype was found a few times. V and J are TRBV7-2 and TRBJ1-5; 8 bases line up with TRBD1. The V and J ends lost 3 bases and 1 base, in that order; junction bases with no gene match: 2. Per the germline V gene, CDR1 is SGHTA and CDR2 is FQGNSA. The CDR3 consists of 15 residues. CDR3 sequence (DNA): TGTGCCAGCAGCTTCAACAGGGGGAGCAATCAGCCCCAGCATTTT. Encoded protein: CASSFNRGSNQPQHF. The full variable domain, in which reference TRBV7-2 and TRBJ1-5 provide the parts outside the CDR3, is GAGVSQSPSNKVTEKGKDVELRCDPISGHTALYWYRQSLGQGLEFLIYFQGNSAPDKSGLPSDRFSAERTGGSVSTLTIQRTQQEDSAVYLCASSFNRGSNQPQHFGDGTRLSIL.

About this clonotype itself: One end of the junction is discordant with germline, which a read error may explain. The V gene is TRBV12-3 or TRBV12-4, the J gene TRBJ2-3; D possibly corresponds to TRBD2 (6 bases). This CDR3 is built from 18 residues. In nucleotides, the CDR3 is TGTGCCAGCAGTTTAACCCTCCCGCGGGGAAGCATCACAGATATGCAGTATTTT. Its protein is CASSLTLPRGSITDMQYF.

A note on this clonotype: A much larger clone differs from this one at a single base, so this may be a read error. The V call is TRBV12-5, the J call TRBJ2-7; D possibly corresponds to TRBD1 (6 bases). CDR1 LGHNT and CDR2 FRNRAP come from the germline V gene. Trimming took 0 bases from V and 7 from J, leaving 19 bases between them. The CDR3 runs to 16 residues. In nucleotides, the CDR3 is TGTGCTAGTGGTTTGGTACTGGGCTCGGACAGCAATGAGCAGTACTTC. Its protein product is CASGLVLGSDSNEQYF.

The chain recombines TRBV4-3 with TRBJ2-1; D is unresolved. Per the germline V gene, CDR1 is LGHNA and CDR2 is YSLEER. Trimming shortened V by 4 bases and J by 9 bases, and 10 bases separated the two germline ends. There are 12 residues in the CDR3. CDR3 sequence: CASSRGYGEQFF. The CDR3 nucleotides are TGCGCCAGCAGCCGAGGATACGGTGAGCAGTTCTTC.

This clonotype has at least ten counts. V usage is TRBV27 and J usage is TRBJ2-5; 9 bases agree with TRBD1. The V segment lost 3 bases and the J segment 5 bases; nucleotides outside the gene matches: 7. This CDR3 is 15 amino acids long. Germline V gene lookup returns CDR1 MNHEY and CDR2 SMNVEV (reference sequence). The CDR3 region is CASSLTGQGVETQYF. Here the CDR3 DNA reads TGTGCCAGCAGTTTGACGGGACAGGGTGTTGAGACCCAGTACTTC.

This chain uses TRBV29-1 with TRBJ2-3, with D perhaps TRBD1 (6 bases). This CDR3 contains 14 residues. Germline assignment: CDR1 SQVTM and CDR2 ANQGSEA. V lost 1 base, J lost 5 bases, and 13 bases lay in between. CDR3 residues: CSVEVSGVGDTQYF. DNA for the CDR3: TGCAGCGTTGAAGTGTCAGGGGTAGGAGATACGCAGTATTTT.

V and J are TRBV3-1 and TRBJ2-1; TRBD2 aligns across 10 bases. The V and J ends lost 0 bases and 8 bases, in that order; junction bases with no gene match: 7. CDR1 is LGHDT and CDR2 is YNNKEL in the germline V gene (reference sequence). The CDR3 runs 16 residues. CDR3 DNA sequence: TGTGCCAGCAGCCAAGACGTGCTAGCGGGGGTGGATGAGCAGTTCTTC. This translates into CASSQDVLAGVDEQFF.

This clonotype has a handful of counts. A much larger clone is a single base away; this may be a read error. The chain is built from TRBV14 and TRBJ2-5; D call uncertain. The germline V and J ends were trimmed by 3 bases and 0 bases, with 5 bases remaining between them. From germline, CDR1 is SGHDN and CDR2 FVKESK. The CDR3 runs 13 residues. The CDR3 loop is CASSHRYQETQYF. CDR3 coding DNA: TGTGCCAGCAGCCACAGGTACCAAGAGACCCAGTACTTC.

This clonotype was seen ten or more times. The rearrangement uses TRBV24-1 and TRBJ2-1; D might be TRBD1 (6 bases). Germline V gene data show CDR1 as KGHDR and CDR2 as SFDVKD. V was pared by 4 bases and J by 0 bases, with 18 bases between. The CDR3 has 18 amino acids. In nucleotides, the CDR3 is TGTGCCACCAGTGACTCCTTCACAGGGACAAGCTCCTACAATGAGCAGTTCTTC. Translating it yields CATSDSFTGTSSYNEQFF.

The table lists this clonotype with a count of one. A much more abundant neighbour one base away suggests this may be a read error. The rearrangement joins TRBV12-3 or TRBV12-4 to TRBJ2-1; D unclear. CDR3 length equals 16 residues. The CDR3 spells CASTSPASSSYNGQFF. CDR3 nucleotide sequence: TGTGCCAGCACCTCACCCGCGTCGAGCTCCTACAATGGGCAGTTCTTC.

Comment on this clonotype: A much larger clone differs by one base, so this may be a read error. The rearrangement uses TRBV4-2 and TRBJ1-2; D ambiguous. CDR1 is LGHNA, CDR2 YNFKEQ, per germline. The CDR3 runs 13 residues. CDR3 loop: CARSHDGLYGYTF. In nucleotides, the CDR3 is TGTGCCCGCAGCCATGACGGCCTGTATGGCTACACCTTC.

The J gene is TRBJ2-1, the V gene TRBV10-2; D call uncertain. From germline, CDR1 is WSHSY and CDR2 SAAADI. The CDR3 extends over 15 amino acids. Trimming shortened V by 1 base and J by 0 bases, and 7 bases separated the two germline ends. The CDR3 DNA follows: TGCGCCAGCAGTGAGTGGGAACGCTCCTACAATGAGCAGTTCTTC. This codes for CASSEWERSYNEQFF.

Regarding this clonotype: The CDR3 does not close with the conserved phenylalanine or tryptophan, likely indicating a read error. The chain has TRBV7-6 and TRBJ2-5; D ambiguous. Trimming pared 5 bases from V and 5 bases from J, leaving 15 bases between. The CDR3 totals 14 residues. Germline loops: CDR1 SGHVS, CDR2 FNYEAQ. This CDR3 is CASSPGSIVETQYV. Here the CDR3 DNA reads TGTGCCAGCAGCCCCGGGTCTATCGTGGAGACCCAGTACGTC.

Notes on this clonotype: Being one base from a much bigger clone, this may be a read error. V usage is TRBV20-1 and J usage is TRBJ2-6; D possibly matches TRBD1 or TRBD2 (5 bases each). Per the germline V gene, CDR1 is DFQATT and CDR2 is SNEGSKA (reference sequence). The CDR3 has 14 amino acids. The CDR3 loop is CSARGHSGANVPTF. The DNA of the CDR3 is TGCAGTGCTAGAGGACATTCCGGGGCCAACGTCCCGACTTTC.

This chain connects TRBV4-1 to TRBJ1-1; D gene unclear. Germline loops: CDR1 MGHRA, CDR2 YSYEKL. V was shortened by 1 base and J by 0 bases, with 9 bases between the two germline ends. CDR3 length: 15 amino acids. CDR3 nucleotide sequence: TGCGCCAGCAGCCAAGCGACCATTATGAACACTGAAGCTTTCTTT. Residues: CASSQATIMNTEAFF.

In this sample, this clonotype turned up a few times. The chain recombines TRBV29-1 with TRBJ2-3; perhaps TRBD2 as D (5 bases). The germline V gene has CDR1 SQVTM and CDR2 ANQGSEA. The length of the CDR3 is 15 residues. Trimming removed 5 bases at V and 2 bases at J, with 17 bases between. CDR3 nucleotides: TGCAGCGTTCCCCGGGGTGGACCTGACACAGATACGCAGTATTTT. Encoded protein: CSVPRGGPDTDTQYF.

The chain links TRBV5-1 to TRBJ2-3; 9 bases align to TRBD2. Trimming removed 1 base from V and 3 bases from J; junction bases left unmatched: 6. The CDR3 totals 16 residues. CDR1 and CDR2 from the germline V gene are SGHRS and YFSETQ. CDR3 residues: CASSLNSGGTTDTQYF. For the CDR3, the DNA is TGCGCCAGCAGCTTGAATAGCGGGGGTACAACAGATACGCAGTATTTT. Using reference TRBV5-1 and TRBJ2-3 for the parts outside the CDR3, the full variable domain is KAGVTQTPRYLIKTRGQQVTLSCSPISGHRSVSWYQQTPGQGLQFLFEYFSETQRNKGNFPGRFSGRQFSNSRSEMNVSTLELGDSALYLCASSLNSGGTTDTQYFGPGTRLTVL.

This chain connects TRBV10-3 to TRBJ1-1; D is unclear. Per germline, CDR1 ENHRY and CDR2 SYGVKD. Trimming removed 1 base at V and 1 base at J, with 10 bases between. The CDR3 has 15 amino acids. CDR3 DNA: TGTGCCATCAGTGAGTTAGCGACGGCGAACACTGAAGCTTTCTTT. It yields the protein CAISELATANTEAFF.

This clonotype appeared many times. The V call is TRBV7-2, the J call TRBJ2-1; TRBD2 agrees at 7 bases. This CDR3 contains 13 residues. V gave up 11 bases and J gave up 1 base; unmatched junction bases: 5. Per the germline V gene, CDR1 is SGHTA and CDR2 is FQGNSA. The CDR3 loop is CASGRGSYNEQFF. For the CDR3, the DNA is TGTGCCTCAGGGAGGGGTTCCTACAATGAGCAGTTCTTC.

This clonotype was seen only a few times. V is TRBV6-4 and J is TRBJ2-1; D unclear. The CDR3 covers 13 residues. Germline V CDR1 and CDR2: MRHNA, SNTAGT. V shed 1 base and J shed 5 bases, with 6 bases lying between them. The CDR3 DNA sequence: TGTGCCAGCAGTGACTGGGTGGACAATGAGCAGTTCTTC. Its translation: CASSDWVDNEQFF.

This clonotype was counted at least ten times. V is TRBV6-2 or TRBV6-3 and J is TRBJ2-7; possible D gene TRBD2, 5 bases. The CDR3 spans 11 residues. Germline V lookup: CDR1 MNHEY, CDR2 SVGEGT. Trimming pared 5 bases from V and 4 bases from J, leaving 6 bases between. The CDR3 coding sequence is TGTGCCAGCAGTCGAGGGTACGAGCAGTACTTC. Translated: CASSRGYEQYF.

The chain combines TRBV20-1 with TRBJ1-5, with D possibly matching TRBD1 (5 bases). Trimming left V 0 bases short and J 0 bases short, with 15 bases between. CDR1 and CDR2 (germline): DFQATT, SNEGSKA (reference sequence). There are 17 residues in the CDR3. Here the CDR3 DNA reads TGCAGTGCTAGAGATTGGGTGGGGGAAGGTAGCAATCAGCCCCAGCATTTT. This gives the protein CSARDWVGEGSNQPQHF.

The sample holds a few counts of this clonotype. CDR3 region: CSARGSGTGSLSGNTIYF. The CDR3 nucleotides are TGCAGTGCTAGAGGGAGCGGGACAGGATCTCTCTCTGGAAACACCATATATTTT. This chain uses TRBV20-1 with TRBJ1-3; 8 bases align to TRBD1. This CDR3 comprises 18 residues. Per germline, CDR1 DFQATT and CDR2 SNEGSKA (reference sequence). V was pared by 1 base and J by 0 bases, with 11 bases of the junction left unmatched.

V is TRBV28 and J is TRBJ2-6; D not certain. Trimming took 8 bases from V and 2 from J, leaving 10 bases between them. This CDR3 has 14 residues. The germline V gene encodes CDR1 MDHEN and CDR2 SYDVKM. The chain's CDR3 is CASLRRTGANVLTF. As DNA, the CDR3 is TGTGCCAGCCTAAGGAGAACTGGGGCCAACGTCCTGACTTTC.

The V and J genes are TRBV28 and TRBJ2-5; D remains ambiguous. Germline loops: CDR1 MDHEN, CDR2 SYDVKM. The V end was cut by 2 bases, the J end by 0 bases, with 10 bases between. The CDR3 runs 15 residues. The CDR3 spells CASSLLSGNQETQYF. The CDR3 bases are TGTGCCAGCAGTTTACTTTCAGGCAACCAAGAGACCCAGTACTTC.

This clonotype was counted ten times or more. The chain combines TRBV11-2 with TRBJ2-5, with 9 bases fitting TRBD2. V was clipped by 2 bases and J by 1 base; unmatched bases: 2. CDR3 length: 15 amino acids. The germline CDR1 and CDR2 sequences are SGHAT and FQNNGV. The CDR3 region has the DNA TGTGCCAGCAGCTTATCTAGCGGGGCCCAAGAGACCCAGTACTTC. Translated, it gives CASSLSSGAQETQYF.

This clonotype came up many times. CDR3 amino acids: CSARIRTSGGWDEQYF. DNA for the CDR3: TGCAGTGCTCGAATCCGAACTAGCGGGGGGTGGGACGAGCAGTACTTC. The J gene is TRBJ2-7, the V gene TRBV20-1; TRBD2 matches at 12 bases. The V gene's germline CDR1 is DFQATT and CDR2 SNEGSKA (reference sequence). Trimming took 5 bases from V and 5 from J; bases not matched to a gene: 13. The CDR3 runs 16 residues.